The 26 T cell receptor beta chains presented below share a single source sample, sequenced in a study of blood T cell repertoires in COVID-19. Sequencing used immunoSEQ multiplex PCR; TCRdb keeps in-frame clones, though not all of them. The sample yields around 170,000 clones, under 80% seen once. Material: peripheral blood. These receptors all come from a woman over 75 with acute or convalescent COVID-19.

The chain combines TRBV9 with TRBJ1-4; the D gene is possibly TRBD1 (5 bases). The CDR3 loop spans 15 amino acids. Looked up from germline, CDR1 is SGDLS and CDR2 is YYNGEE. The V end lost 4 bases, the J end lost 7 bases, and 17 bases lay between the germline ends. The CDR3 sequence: CASSTQSGDSEKLFF. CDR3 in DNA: TGTGCCAGCAGCACCCAGTCAGGAGACAGTGAAAAACTGTTTTTT.

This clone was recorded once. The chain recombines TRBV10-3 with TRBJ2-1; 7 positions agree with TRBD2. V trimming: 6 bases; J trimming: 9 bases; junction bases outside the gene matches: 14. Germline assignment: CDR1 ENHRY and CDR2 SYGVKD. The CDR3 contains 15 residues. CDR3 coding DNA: TGTGCCATCAGGGGCACTAGCGAGTTTCATAGTGAGCAGTTCTTC. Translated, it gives CAIRGTSEFHSEQFF.

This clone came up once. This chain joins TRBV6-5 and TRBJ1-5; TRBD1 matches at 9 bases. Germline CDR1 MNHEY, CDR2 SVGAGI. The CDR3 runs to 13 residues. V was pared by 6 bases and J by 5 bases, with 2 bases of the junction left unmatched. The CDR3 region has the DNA TGTGCCAGCAGACGACAGGGGGATCAGCCCCAGCATTTT. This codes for CASRRQGDQPQHF.

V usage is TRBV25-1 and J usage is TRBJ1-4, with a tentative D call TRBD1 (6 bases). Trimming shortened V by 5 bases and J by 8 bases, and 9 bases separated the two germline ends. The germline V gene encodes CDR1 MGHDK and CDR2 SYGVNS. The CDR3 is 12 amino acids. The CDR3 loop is CASSKRGEKLFF. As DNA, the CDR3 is TGTGCCAGCAGTAAAAGGGGGGAAAAACTGTTTTTT.

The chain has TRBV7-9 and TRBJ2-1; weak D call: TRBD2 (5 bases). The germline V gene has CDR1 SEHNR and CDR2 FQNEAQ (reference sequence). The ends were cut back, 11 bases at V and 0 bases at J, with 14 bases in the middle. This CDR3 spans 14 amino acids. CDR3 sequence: CAVTQRSSYNEQFF. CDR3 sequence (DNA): TGTGCCGTCACACAGCGGTCCTCCTACAATGAGCAGTTCTTC. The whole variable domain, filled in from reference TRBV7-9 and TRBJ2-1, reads DTGVSQNPRHKITKRGQNVTFRCDPISEHNRLYWYRQTLGQGPEFLTYFQNEAQLEKSRLLSDRFSAERPKGSFSTLEIQRTEQGDSAMYLCAVTQRSSYNEQFFGPGTRLTVL.

The CDR3 bases are TGTGCCAGCAGCGTAGAGGTCGGGAGCTCCTACAATGAGCAGTTCTTC. Its protein is CASSVEVGSSYNEQFF. V and J are TRBV9 and TRBJ2-1; TRBD2 is a possible D gene (6 bases). The germline V gene encodes CDR1 SGDLS and CDR2 YYNGEE. V was shortened by 0 bases and J by 0 bases, with 10 bases between the two germline ends. CDR3 length equals 16 residues.

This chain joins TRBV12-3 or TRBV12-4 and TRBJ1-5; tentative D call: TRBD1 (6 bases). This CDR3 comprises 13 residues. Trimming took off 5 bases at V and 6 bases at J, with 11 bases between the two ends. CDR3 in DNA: TGTGCCAGCAGTGCGGGGGCGGGTCAGCCCCAGCATTTT. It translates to CASSAGAGQPQHF.

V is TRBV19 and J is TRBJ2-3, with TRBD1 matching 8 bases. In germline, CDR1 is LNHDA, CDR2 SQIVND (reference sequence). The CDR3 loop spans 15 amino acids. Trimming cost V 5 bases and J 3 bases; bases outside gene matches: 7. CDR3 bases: TGTGCCAGTAGTCCAGGGGACAGGTGGACAGATACGCAGTATTTT. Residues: CASSPGDRWTDTQYF.

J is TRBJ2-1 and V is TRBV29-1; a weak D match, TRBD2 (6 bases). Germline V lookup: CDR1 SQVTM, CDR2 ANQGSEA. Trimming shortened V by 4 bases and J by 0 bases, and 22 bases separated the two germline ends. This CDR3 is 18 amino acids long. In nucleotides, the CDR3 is TGCAGCGTTGGGGCCGGGACTCCGGGATCGATCTCCTACAATGAGCAGTTCTTC. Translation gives CSVGAGTPGSISYNEQFF.

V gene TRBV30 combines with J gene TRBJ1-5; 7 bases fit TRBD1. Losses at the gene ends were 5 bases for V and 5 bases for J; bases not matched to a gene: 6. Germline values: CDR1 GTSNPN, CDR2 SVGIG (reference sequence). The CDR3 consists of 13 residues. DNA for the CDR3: TGTGCCTGGGCAGGGGGTTTGGATCAGCCCCAGCATTTT. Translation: CAWAGGLDQPQHF.

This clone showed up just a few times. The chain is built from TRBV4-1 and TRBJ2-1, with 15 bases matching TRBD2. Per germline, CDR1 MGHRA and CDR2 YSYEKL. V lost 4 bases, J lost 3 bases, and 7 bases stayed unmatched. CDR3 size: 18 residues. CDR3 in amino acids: CASSRPGLAGGYYNEQFF. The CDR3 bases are TGCGCCAGCAGCCGCCCGGGACTAGCGGGAGGCTACTACAATGAGCAGTTCTTC.

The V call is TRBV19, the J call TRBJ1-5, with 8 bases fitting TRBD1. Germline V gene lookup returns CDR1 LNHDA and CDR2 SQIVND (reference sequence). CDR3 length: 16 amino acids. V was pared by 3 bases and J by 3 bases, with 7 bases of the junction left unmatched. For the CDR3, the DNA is TGTGCCAGTAGTATCCTAGGGACAGGAGACAATCAGCCCCAGCATTTT. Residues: CASSILGTGDNQPQHF.

The CDR3 DNA reads as TGTGCCAGCAGCTCCGCTGGCGGGAGTAGGAATAATGAGCAGTTCTTC. It translates to CASSSAGGSRNNEQFF. This rearrangement joins TRBV7-9 to TRBJ2-1; 7 positions match TRBD2. Trimming took 4 bases from V and 7 from J; bases not matched to a gene: 13. Germline-derived CDR1 and CDR2 are SEHNR and FQNEAQ (reference sequence). The CDR3 spans 16 residues.

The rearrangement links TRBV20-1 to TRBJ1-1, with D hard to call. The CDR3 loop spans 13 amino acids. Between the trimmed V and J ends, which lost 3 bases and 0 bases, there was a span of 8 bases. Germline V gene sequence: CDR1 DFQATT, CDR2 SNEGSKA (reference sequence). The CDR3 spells CSASPRLNTEAFF. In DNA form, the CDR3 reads TGCAGTGCTAGTCCCAGATTGAACACTGAAGCTTTCTTT.

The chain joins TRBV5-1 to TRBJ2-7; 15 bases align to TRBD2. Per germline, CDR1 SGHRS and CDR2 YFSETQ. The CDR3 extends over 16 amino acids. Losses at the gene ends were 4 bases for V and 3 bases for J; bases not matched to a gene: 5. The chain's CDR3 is CASSATGLAGGYEQYF. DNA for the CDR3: TGCGCCAGCAGCGCGACGGGACTAGCGGGAGGCTACGAGCAGTACTTC.

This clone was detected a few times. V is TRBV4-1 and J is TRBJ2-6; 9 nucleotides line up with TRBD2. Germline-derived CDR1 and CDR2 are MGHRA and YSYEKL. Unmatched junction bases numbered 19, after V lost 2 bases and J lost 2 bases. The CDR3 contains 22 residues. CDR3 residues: CASSQRVGEAGGIGAGANVLTF. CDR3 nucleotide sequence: TGCGCCAGCAGCCAAAGGGTGGGCGAAGCGGGAGGTATTGGTGCTGGGGCCAACGTCCTGACTTTC.

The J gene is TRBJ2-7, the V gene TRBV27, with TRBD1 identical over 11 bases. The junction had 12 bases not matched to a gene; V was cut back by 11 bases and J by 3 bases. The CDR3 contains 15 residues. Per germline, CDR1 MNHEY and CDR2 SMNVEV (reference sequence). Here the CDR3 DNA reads TGTGCCGCCCTAACCCCGGGACAGGGGGGCTACGAGCAGTACTTC. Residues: CAALTPGQGGYEQYF.

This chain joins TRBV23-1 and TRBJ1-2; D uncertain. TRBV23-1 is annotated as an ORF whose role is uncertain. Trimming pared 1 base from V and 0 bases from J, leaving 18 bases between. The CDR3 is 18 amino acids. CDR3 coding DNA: TGCGCCAGCAGTCAATGGGTCGGCGGCTCTCGAGCTAACTATGGCTACACCTTC. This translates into CASSQWVGGSRANYGYTF.

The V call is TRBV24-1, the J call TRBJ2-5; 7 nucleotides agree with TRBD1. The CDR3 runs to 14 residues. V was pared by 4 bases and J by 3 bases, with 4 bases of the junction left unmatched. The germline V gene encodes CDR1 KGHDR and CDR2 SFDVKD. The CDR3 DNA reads TGTGCCACCAGTGACCGCACAGGGGAAGAGACCCAGTACTTC. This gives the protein CATSDRTGEETQYF.

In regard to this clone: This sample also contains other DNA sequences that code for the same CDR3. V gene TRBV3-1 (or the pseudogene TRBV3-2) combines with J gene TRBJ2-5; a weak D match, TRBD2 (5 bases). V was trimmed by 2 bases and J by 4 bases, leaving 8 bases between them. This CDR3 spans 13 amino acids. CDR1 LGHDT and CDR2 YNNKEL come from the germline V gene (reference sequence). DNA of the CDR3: TGTGCCAGCAGCCAAAACCGGGGAGAGACCCAGTACTTC. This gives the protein CASSQNRGETQYF.

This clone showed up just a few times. The CDR3 spells CASSQQRSEAFF. The CDR3 DNA follows: TGTGCCAGCAGCCAACAGAGGAGTGAAGCTTTCTTT. V is TRBV3-1 (or the pseudogene TRBV3-2) and J is TRBJ1-1; D unclear. Germline V gene sequence: CDR1 LGHDT, CDR2 YNNKEL (reference sequence). The CDR3 has 12 residues. V dropped 2 bases and J dropped 7 bases, with 8 bases sitting between them.

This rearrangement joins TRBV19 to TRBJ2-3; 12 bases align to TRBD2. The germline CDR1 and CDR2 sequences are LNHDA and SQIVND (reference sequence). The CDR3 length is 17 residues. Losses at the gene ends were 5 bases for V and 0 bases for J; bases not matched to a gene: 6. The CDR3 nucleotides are TGTGCCAGTAGTCTGACTAGCGGGAGATTGAGCACAGATACGCAGTATTTT. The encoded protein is CASSLTSGRLSTDTQYF. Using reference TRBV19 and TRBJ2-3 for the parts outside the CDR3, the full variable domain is DGGITQSPKYLFRKEGQNVTLSCEQNLNHDAMYWYRQDPGQGLRLIYYSQIVNDFQKGDIAEGYSVSREKKESFPLTVTSAQKNPTAFYLCASSLTSGRLSTDTQYFGPGTRLTVL.

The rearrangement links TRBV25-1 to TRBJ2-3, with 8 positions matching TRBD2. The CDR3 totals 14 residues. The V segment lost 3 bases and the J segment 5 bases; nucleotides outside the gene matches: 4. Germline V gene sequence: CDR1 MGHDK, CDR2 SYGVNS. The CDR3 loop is CASSEFAGGDTQYF. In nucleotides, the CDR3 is TGTGCCAGCAGTGAGTTTGCGGGAGGAGATACGCAGTATTTT. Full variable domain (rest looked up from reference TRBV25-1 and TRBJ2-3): EADIYQTPRYLVIGTGKKITLECSQTMGHDKMYWYQQDPGMELHLIHYSYGVNSTEKGDLSSESTVSRIRTEHFPLTLESARPSHTSQYLCASSEFAGGDTQYFGPGTRLTVL.

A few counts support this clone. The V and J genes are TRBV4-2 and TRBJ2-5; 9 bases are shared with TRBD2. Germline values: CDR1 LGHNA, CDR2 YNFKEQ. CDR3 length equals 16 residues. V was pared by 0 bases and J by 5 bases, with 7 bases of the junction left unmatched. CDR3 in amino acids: CASSQEGTSLGETQYF. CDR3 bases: TGTGCCAGCAGCCAAGAAGGGACTAGCTTGGGGGAGACCCAGTACTTC.

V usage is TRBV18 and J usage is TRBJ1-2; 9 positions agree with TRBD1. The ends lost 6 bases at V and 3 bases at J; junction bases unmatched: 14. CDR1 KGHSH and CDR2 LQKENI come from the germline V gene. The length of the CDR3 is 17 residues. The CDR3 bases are TGTGCCAGCTCGATAATGTCGGACAGGGGAAGAGACTATGGCTACACCTTC. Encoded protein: CASSIMSDRGRDYGYTF.

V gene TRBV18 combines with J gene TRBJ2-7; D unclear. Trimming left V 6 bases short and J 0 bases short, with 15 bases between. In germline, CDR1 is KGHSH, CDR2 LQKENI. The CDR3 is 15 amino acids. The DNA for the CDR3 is TGTGCCAGCTCTCTTACAGCTTCCTCCTCCTACGAGCAGTACTTC. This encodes CASSLTASSSYEQYF.